The next 4 T cell receptor beta chains were all read from a single sample in a study of cytomegalovirus exposure and HLA in healthy donors. The PCR employed 60 Vbeta primers together with 13 Jbeta primers. Here immunoSEQ multiplex PCR was the method, and the copy in TCRdb shows in-frame clones only, minus some. The top ten clones hold roughly a fifth of a sample with roughly 89,000 clones, roughly 67% of them seen once. Sequencing input: PBMCs. Source of these receptors: a woman aged 50 to 65 in good health and CMV-seropositive.

The J gene is TRBJ2-1, the V gene TRBV19, with a possible D match to TRBD2 (5 bases). Trimming removed 5 bases at V and 8 bases at J, with 10 bases between. The V gene's germline CDR1 is LNHDA and CDR2 SQIVND (reference sequence). The CDR3 is made up of 12 amino acids. In nucleotides, the CDR3 is TGTGCCAGTAGTCCCATCGGGGATGAGCAGTTCTTC. It specifies CASSPIGDEQFF. Filled out from reference TRBV19 and TRBJ2-1, the complete variable domain reads DGGITQSPKYLFRKEGQNVTLSCEQNLNHDAMYWYRQDPGQGLRLIYYSQIVNDFQKGDIAEGYSVSREKKESFPLTVTSAQKNPTAFYLCASSPIGDEQFFGPGTRLTVL.

The gene calls are TRBV27 and TRBJ1-1, with a possible D match to TRBD1 (5 bases). From germline, CDR1 is MNHEY and CDR2 SMNVEV (reference sequence). This CDR3 has 14 residues. Trimming took 5 bases from V and 1 from J, leaving 11 bases between them. The CDR3, as DNA: TGTGCCAGCAGTGGCGGGACCACGAACACTGAAGCTTTCTTT. It translates to CASSGGTTNTEAFF.

This chain joins TRBV27 and TRBJ1-6; 9 nucleotides match TRBD1. The V gene end was trimmed by 5 bases and the J gene end by 5 bases; junction bases not matched to a gene: 13. The CDR3 runs 18 residues. Germline CDR1 is MNHEY and CDR2 is SMNVEV (reference sequence). The CDR3 loop reads CASSPRGTGFGNNSPLHF. As DNA, the CDR3 is TGTGCCAGCAGTCCTAGGGGGACAGGGTTCGGAAATAATTCACCCCTCCACTTT.

The chain combines TRBV5-4 with TRBJ2-3; D is possibly TRBD1 (6 bases). This CDR3 spans 14 amino acids. With 4 bases removed from V and 3 bases from J, the gap between germline ends came to 12 bases. The germline V gene encodes CDR1 SGHNT and CDR2 YYREEE (reference sequence). The CDR3 loop reads CASSLGQPTDTQYF. The CDR3 DNA reads as TGTGCCAGCAGCCTCGGACAGCCAACAGATACGCAGTATTTT.